This T cell receptor (beta chain) was retrieved from a study of cytomegalovirus exposure and HLA in healthy donors. General study points: In a later analysis, HLA-C alleles had the fewest associated TCRs, DRB1 alleles the most. Being indistinguishable, some V segments were excluded, TRBV6-2 and TRBV6-3 among them.

A remark on this clone: Its antigen is unknown.

PCR primers comprised 60 Vbeta and 13 Jbeta primers. Data came from immunoSEQ multiplex PCR; TCRdb stores just in-frame clones and leaves some out. The repertoire holds roughly 140,000 clones, 70% seen once, with approximately 1.6% in the top ten. The trim removed 5 bases at V and 3 bases at J, leaving 10 bases unmatched. This CDR3 is built from 15 residues. The germline CDR1 and CDR2 sequences are SGHTA and FQGNSA. The TCR was taken from a woman aged 25 to 39 in good health and CMV-seronegative. The sequencing sample was made of PBMCs. The chain has TRBV7-2 and TRBJ2-7; TRBD2 aligns across 7 bases. The CDR3 spells CASSLDLAALYEQYF. The DNA for the CDR3 is TGTGCCAGCAGCCTCGACCTAGCGGCCCTCTACGAGCAGTACTTC. Combining the CDR3 with reference TRBV7-2 and TRBJ2-7 gives the whole variable domain GAGVSQSPSNKVTEKGKDVELRCDPISGHTALYWYRQSLGQGLEFLIYFQGNSAPDKSGLPSDRFSAERTGGSVSTLTIQRTQQEDSAVYLCASSLDLAALYEQYFGPGTRLTVT.